This TCR beta chain appears in the sequencing data of a study of tumor-infiltrating lymphocytes in primary liver carcinoma. Study in general: Surgeons resected the patients' primary liver carcinomas. The number of productive TCRbeta reads per sample ranged from roughly 3.5 to 8 million and was similar across tissue types. Whole-study results and caveats: When set against blood, tumors had a significantly higher top-250-clone fraction (p = 0.039). Tumor-adjacent and tumor-blood pairs shared a smaller degree of overlap than tumor region pairs.

Germline CDR1 reads SGHAT; CDR2 reads FQDESV (reference sequence). There are 16 residues in the CDR3. With 1 base removed from V and 9 bases from J, the gap between germline ends came to 21 bases. It was unsorted whole blood that yielded blood RNA, and germline DNA was also extracted. cDNA specific to TCR beta was made from about 0.45 ug of total RNA, with a constant-region primer employed for priming. Three-round nested multiplex PCR performed with slightly modified ARM-PCR produced the TCR beta libraries. Use of TRBV1-TRBV30 forward primers with a C-beta reverse primer characterized the first two PCR rounds, which lasted 10 cycles each. From the multiplex PCR reads, TCRdb called clonotypes with MiXCR, one entry per CDR3 protein. The sample includes just over 300,000 distinct CDR3 sequences, around three fifths of them seen just once. This clonotype was seen only once. Its antigen is undetermined.

V and J are TRBV11-1 and TRBJ1-2; D remains ambiguous. The clonotype was recovered from a woman aged 30 to 39 with primary liver carcinoma and hepatitis B virus infection. The sample was peripheral blood. The CDR3: CASSLGRTSANYCYTF. As DNA, the CDR3 is TGTGCCAGCAGCTTAGGGAGAACCTCAGCTAATTATTGCTACACCTTC. Using reference TRBV11-1 and TRBJ1-2 for the parts outside the CDR3, the full variable domain is EAEVAQSPRYKITEKSQAVAFWCDPISGHATLYWYRQILGQGPELLVQFQDESVVDDSQLPKDRFSAERLKGVDSTLKIQPAELGDSAMYLCASSLGRTSANYCYTFGSGTRLTVV.